This T cell receptor (beta chain) derives from a study of cytomegalovirus exposure and HLA in healthy donors. Study outcomes and limitations: TCR beta sequences reportedly predicted most subjects' HLA-A and HLA-B alleles accurately. Later examination showed HLA-associated TCR beta chains had greater clonal expansion than equally common others.

Turning to this clone: Its specificity is not known.

Regarding donors, all were healthy bone marrow donors. In germline, CDR1 is SNHLY, CDR2 FYNNEI. CDR3 size: 11 residues. Trimming shortened V by 3 bases and J by 8 bases, and 5 bases separated the two germline ends. 60 Vbeta and 13 Jbeta primers were used in PCR. The data were produced by immunoSEQ multiplex PCR, yet TCRdb's version contains in-frame clones alone and is incomplete. The sample has over 120,000 clones; around two thirds are singletons. The gene calls are TRBV2 and TRBJ2-1; D gene uncertain. The TCR was taken from a woman aged 60 to 75 in good health and CMV-seropositive. The source material was PBMCs. The CDR3, as DNA: TGTGCCAGCAGTGATTCCGATGAGCAGTTCTTC. This codes for CASSDSDEQFF.